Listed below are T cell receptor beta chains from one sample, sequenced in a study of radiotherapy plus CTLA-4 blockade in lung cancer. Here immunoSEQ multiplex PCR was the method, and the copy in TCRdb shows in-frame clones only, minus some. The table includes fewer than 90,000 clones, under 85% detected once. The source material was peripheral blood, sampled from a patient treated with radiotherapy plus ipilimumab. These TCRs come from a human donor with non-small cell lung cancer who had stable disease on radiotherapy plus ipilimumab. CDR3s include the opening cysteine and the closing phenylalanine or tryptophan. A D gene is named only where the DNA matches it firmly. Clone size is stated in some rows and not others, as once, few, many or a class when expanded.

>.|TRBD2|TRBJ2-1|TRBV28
TGTGCCAGCTCCGTTGGCGGGAGGCACAATGAGCAGTTCTTC
CASSVGGRHNEQFF
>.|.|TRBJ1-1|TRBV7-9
TGTGCCAGCAGCTTGTTCCGTCGGGAAAGTGCTGAAGCTTTCTTT
CASSLFRRESAEAFF
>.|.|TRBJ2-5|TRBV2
TGTGCCAGCAGGCCCGGGACGGAAGAGACCCAGTACTTC
CASRPGTEETQYF
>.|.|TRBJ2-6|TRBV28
TGTGCCAGCAGTTTAAGCCTTTCTCCTGGGGCCAACGTCCTGACTTTC
CASSLSLSPGANVLTF
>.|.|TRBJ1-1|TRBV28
TGTGCCAGCACCCCCGAGACAGTGGCGAACACTGAAGCTTTCTTT
CASTPETVANTEAFF
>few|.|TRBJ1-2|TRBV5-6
TGTGCCAGCCGTCCTCGGATGAACTATGGCTACACCTTC
CASRPRMNYGYTF
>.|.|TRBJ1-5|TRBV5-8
TGTGCCAGCAGCTTGGTAGGGTATAGCAATCAGCCCCAGCATTTT
CASSLVGYSNQPQHF
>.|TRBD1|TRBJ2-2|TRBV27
TGTGCCAGCAGGGCCACCCTGACAGGGACGAACACCGGGGAGCTGTTTTTT
CASRATLTGTNTGELFF
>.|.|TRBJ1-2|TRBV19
TGTGCCAGTAGTAGCGCGACGACAGGACACTATGGCTACACCTTC
CASSSATTGHYGYTF
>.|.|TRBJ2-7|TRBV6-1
TGTGCCAGCGGCCATGGTGAGGCCTACGAGCAGTACTTC
CASGHGEAYEQYF
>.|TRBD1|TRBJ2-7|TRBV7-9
TGTGCCAGCAGCTTAGACAGGGGATTACCCCAGTACTTC
CASSLDRGLPQYF
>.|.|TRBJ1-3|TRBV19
TGTGCCAGTAGTACCGTAACGGGGCCGAAACTTGGAAACACCATATATTTT
CASSTVTGPKLGNTIYF
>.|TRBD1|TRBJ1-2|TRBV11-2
TGTGCCAGCTGGACAGGGGGTTATGGCTACACCTTC
CASWTGGYGYTF
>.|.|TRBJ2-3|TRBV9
TGTGCCAGCAGCGTTGGTTCCGGGGGCGCAGATACGCAGTATTTT
CASSVGSGGADTQYF
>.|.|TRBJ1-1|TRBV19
TGTGCCAGTAAGGGGGGGCAGAACACTGAAGCTTTCTTT
CASKGGQNTEAFF
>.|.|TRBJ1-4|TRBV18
TGTGCCAGCTCACCACCCCGGGGTGTAACTAATGAAAAACTGTTTTTT
CASSPPRGVTNEKLFF
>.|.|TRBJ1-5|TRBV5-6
TGTGCCAGCAGCTTCAATTGGGACGGTCAGAGTCAGCCCCAGCATTTT
CASSFNWDGQSQPQHF
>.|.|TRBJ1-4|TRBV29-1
TGCAGCGCCTGCACAGGGAATGAAAAACTGTTTTTT
CSACTGNEKLFF
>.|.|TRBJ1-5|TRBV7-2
TGTGCCAGCAGGATCGACACCAGCAATCAGCCCCAGCATTTT
CASRIDTSNQPQHF
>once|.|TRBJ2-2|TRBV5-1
TGCGCCAGCAGGGTTCCCACCGGGGAGCTGTTTTTT
CASRVPTGELFF
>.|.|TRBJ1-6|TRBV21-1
TGTGCCAGCAGCCTGGCGCGGAGGGCCAACAATTCACCCCTCCACTTT
CASSLARRANNSPLHF
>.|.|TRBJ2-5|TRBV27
TGTGCCAGCAGTACCGGCACCGGGACCCAGTACTTC
CASSTGTGTQYF
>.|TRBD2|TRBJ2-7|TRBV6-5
TGTGCCAGCAGTTCCCGACTAGCGGGGGCTCTGGAGCAGTACTTC
CASSSRLAGALEQYF
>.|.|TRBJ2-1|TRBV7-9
TGTGCCAGCAGCCTCCTGGATGAGCAGTTCTTC
CASSLLDEQFF
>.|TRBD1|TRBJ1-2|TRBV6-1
TGTGCCAGCAGAGAACCGGGACAGAGGCACTATGGCTACACCTTC
CASREPGQRHYGYTF
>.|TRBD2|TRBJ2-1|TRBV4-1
TGCGCCAGCAGCCAATTCCTAGCGGGGGGAAGTGAACACAATGAGCAGTTCTTC
CASSQFLAGGSEHNEQFF
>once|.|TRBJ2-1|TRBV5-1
TGCGCCAGCAGCTTAAGTTACAATGAGCAGTTCTTC
CASSLSYNEQFF
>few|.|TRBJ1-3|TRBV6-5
TGTGCCAGCACCACCGGGAGCTCTGGAAACACCATATATTTT
CASTTGSSGNTIYF
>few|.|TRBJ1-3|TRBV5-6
TGTGCCAGCAATCCCGGGGGGCAGCGGAACACCATATATTTT
CASNPGGQRNTIYF
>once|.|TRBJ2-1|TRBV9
TGTGCCAGCAGCGTAGGGGCGGCCAGCTCCTACAATGAGCAGTTCTTC
CASSVGAASSYNEQFF
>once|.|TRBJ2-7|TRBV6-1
TGTGCCAGCAGTGATGTGGGGCGGGCCTACGAGCAGTACTTC
CASSDVGRAYEQYF
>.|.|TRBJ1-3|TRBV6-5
TGTGCCAGCCCACATGGTGACACCATATATTTT
CASPHGDTIYF
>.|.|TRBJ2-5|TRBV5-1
TGCGCCAGCAGCCCTCCGGGAGCCCCCCAAGAGACCCAGTACTTC
CASSPPGAPQETQYF
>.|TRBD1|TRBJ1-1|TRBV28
TGTGCCAGCAGTTCCTCAGGGGGCTTCACTGAAGCTTTCTTT
CASSSSGGFTEAFF
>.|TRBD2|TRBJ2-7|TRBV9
TGTGCCAGCAGCGTAGGAGCGGGGGGGCAGTTTGAGCAGTACTTC
CASSVGAGGQFEQYF
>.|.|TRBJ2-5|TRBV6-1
TGTGCCAGCAGAGCCGGGATTAAGTACCAAGAGACCCAGTACTTC
CASRAGIKYQETQYF
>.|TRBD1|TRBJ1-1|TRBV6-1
TGTGCCAGCAGTGACTCACGGCAGGGGGCCCCTGAAGCTTTCTTT
CASSDSRQGAPEAFF
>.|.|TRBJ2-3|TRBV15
TGTGCCACCAGGGGTTCCGATACGCAGTATTTT
CATRGSDTQYF
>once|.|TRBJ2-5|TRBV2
TGTGCCAGCAGCGGTATAGCTGGGCAAGAGACCCAGTACTTC
CASSGIAGQETQYF
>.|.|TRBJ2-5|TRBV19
TGTGCCAGTAGTATCCCACAGCGCCAAGAGACCCAGTACTTC
CASSIPQRQETQYF
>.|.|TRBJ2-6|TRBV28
TGTGCCAGCAGTTATGGCGGGTCTGGGGCCAACGTCCTGACTTTC
CASSYGGSGANVLTF
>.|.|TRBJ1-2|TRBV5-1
TGCGCCAGCAGCTTGAAGGCCGGGAACTATGGCTACACCTTC
CASSLKAGNYGYTF
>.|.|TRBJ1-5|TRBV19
TGTGCCAGTAGTATTCAAGGGGGACAACTTAGCAATCAGCCCCAGCATTTT
CASSIQGGQLSNQPQHF
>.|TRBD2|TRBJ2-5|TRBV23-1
TGCGCCAGCAGTCAATCCAAGGCCGGGTGTCGGGAGGGAGAGACCCAGTACTTC
CASSQSKAGCREGETQYF
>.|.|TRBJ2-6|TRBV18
TGTGCCAGCTCAATACACCATTTACAAAGTCGGGCCAACGTCCTGACTTTC
CASSIHHLQSRANVLTF
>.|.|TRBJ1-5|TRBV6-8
TGTGCCAGCAGTTCGAACAGAAGGATTTATAGCAATCAGTCCCAGCATTTT
CASSSNRRIYSNQSQHF
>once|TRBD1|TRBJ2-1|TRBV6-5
TGTGCCAGCAGTTATGTCGGGACAGGGGTTAGGGATGAGCAGTTCTTC
CASSYVGTGVRDEQFF
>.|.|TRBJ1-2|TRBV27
TGTGCCAGCAGACAGCAGGGCCACCGTGCAGGCTACACCTTC
CASRQQGHRAGYTF
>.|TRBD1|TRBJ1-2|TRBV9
TGTGCCAGCAGCGCCGGGACAGCCTCTAACTATGGCTACACCTTC
CASSAGTASNYGYTF
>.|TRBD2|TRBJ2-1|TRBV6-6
TGTGCCAGCAGACCCCGACTAGCGGGAGGACACAATGAGCAGTTCTTC
CASRPRLAGGHNEQFF
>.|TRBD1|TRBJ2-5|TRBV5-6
TGTGCCAGCAGCTTGAAGGGGACAGGGACGGAGACCCAGTACTTC
CASSLKGTGTETQYF
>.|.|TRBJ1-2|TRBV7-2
TGTGCCAGCAGCTCCGCAGGGGCGCGTGGCTACACCTTC
CASSSAGARGYTF
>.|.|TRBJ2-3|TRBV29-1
TGCAGCGTTGAAGGTGGCGGTAGCACAGATACGCAGTATTTT
CSVEGGGSTDTQYF
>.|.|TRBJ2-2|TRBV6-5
TGTGCCAGCAGTTACGACGGGGCGAGGACCGGGGAGCTGTTTTTT
CASSYDGARTGELFF
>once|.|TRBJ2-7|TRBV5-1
TGCGCCAGCAGCAACCTCCCGCTGCAAGGGGACGAGCAGTACTTC
CASSNLPLQGDEQYF